Listed here is a single T cell receptor (beta chain). Antigen unknown. This sample was taken from a study of CD8+CD57+ T cells in acquired aplastic anemia. On the study more broadly: Across the sorted CD4+ and CD8+ cells, DNA amounts averaged about 3 ug.

Genomic DNA templated the TCR beta VDJ and CDR3 profiling. MiXCR was run by TCRdb on the reads, yielding one entry per CDR3 protein. Here the sample spans some 200,000 distinct CDR3 sequences, roughly half being singletons. The CDR3 covers 13 residues. The germline V and J ends were trimmed by 5 bases and 4 bases, with 11 bases remaining between them. The germline V gene encodes CDR1 SGHAT and CDR2 FQDESV (reference sequence). Notes on the study in general: Around 30 was the count of CD8+ CDR3 sequences that patients shared with controls.

In patients chosen for sequencing, flow cytometry had shown CD8+CD57+ cell expansion. In all patients, the disease was severe acquired aplastic anemia. Patients had received no therapy at the time of blood sampling. The sequence was collected from a human donor with aplastic anemia. This chain links TRBV11-1 with TRBJ1-2; the D gene is possibly TRBD1 (6 bases). Sequenced: sorted CD4+, CD8+, or CD8+CD57+ T cells (not recorded which) from PBMCs. CDR3 protein: CASSRTEGYGYTF. The CDR3 coding sequence is TGTGCCAGCAGCCGGACAGAGGGCTATGGCTACACCTTC.